This T cell receptor beta chain was identified during a study of T cell responses to AZD1222 COVID-19 vaccine. The repertoire was sequenced with immunoSEQ multiplex PCR; TCRdb's copy has only in-frame clones and lacks some. The repertoire holds under 70,000 clones, with 79% as singletons. CDR3 length: 13 amino acids. Germline V gene sequence: CDR1 SGHRS, CDR2 YFSETQ. The V and J ends lost 5 bases and 9 bases respectively, with 15 bases between them. The clonotype originates from an adult in good health. Sequenced here: peripheral blood, sampled on day 0 of MenACWY control vaccination. The rearrangement uses TRBV5-1 and TRBJ2-1; D ambiguous. This chain's CDR3 is CASRAEASSEQFF. The CDR3 DNA sequence: TGCGCCAGCAGAGCCGAAGCCAGTAGTGAGCAGTTCTTC.